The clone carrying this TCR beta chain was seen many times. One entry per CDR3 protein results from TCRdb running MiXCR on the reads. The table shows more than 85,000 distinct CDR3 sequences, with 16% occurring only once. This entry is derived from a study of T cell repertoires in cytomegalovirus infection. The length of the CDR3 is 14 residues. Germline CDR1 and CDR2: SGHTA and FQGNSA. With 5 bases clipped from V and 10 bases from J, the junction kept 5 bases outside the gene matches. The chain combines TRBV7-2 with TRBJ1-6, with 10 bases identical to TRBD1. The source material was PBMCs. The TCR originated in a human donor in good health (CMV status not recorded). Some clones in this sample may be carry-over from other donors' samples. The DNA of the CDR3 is TGTGCCAGCAGCGTGGGACAGGGGCGGTCACCCCTCCACTTT. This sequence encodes CASSVGQGRSPLHF.